The 2 T cell receptor beta chains in this list originate from one sample, sequenced in a study of Ad26.COV2.S vaccination and SARS-CoV-2 variants. Treatment indicated: around 19 received Ad26.COV2.S at low or high dose, single or two shots; about 5 received placebo; per-sample allocation not given. Collection of samples fell on day 63 after the first vaccine or placebo injection. Assay used: immunoSEQ multiplex PCR; TCRdb lists only in-frame clones, some missing. This sample has more than 300,000 clones, with about 85% found just once. This specimen consisted of peripheral blood, obtained in a trial of Ad26.COV2.S vaccine versus placebo. These receptors were obtained from a person between 18 and 59 years old who received the Ad26.COV2.S COVID-19 vaccine or a placebo.

The rearrangement uses TRBV9 and TRBJ2-2, with D maybe TRBD2 (7 bases). The V gene lost 4 bases and the J gene lost 1 base, with 17 bases spanning the gap. The CDR3 is made up of 17 amino acids. CDR1 and CDR2 (germline): SGDLS, YYNGEE. The CDR3 DNA sequence: TGTGCCAGCAGCTTAGGACCGGGGGGCATGAACACCGGGGAGCTGTTTTTT. It yields the protein CASSLGPGGMNTGELFF. Full variable domain (rest looked up from reference TRBV9 and TRBJ2-2): DSGVTQTPKHLITATGQRVTLRCSPRSGDLSVYWYQQSLDQGLQFLIQYYNGEERAKGNILERFSAQQFPDLHSELNLSSLELGDSALYFCASSLGPGGMNTGELFFGEGSRLTVL.

This chain uses TRBV5-1 with TRBJ2-2; 12 positions match TRBD2. From germline, CDR1 is SGHRS and CDR2 YFSETQ. There are 15 residues in the CDR3. Trimming removed 4 bases from V and 6 bases from J; junction bases left unmatched: 4. The CDR3 nucleotides are TGCGCCAGCAGCCGGACTAGCGGGGAAGCCGGGGAGCTGTTTTTT. This translates into CASSRTSGEAGELFF.